This entry describes one TCR beta chain. The junction shows a germline mismatch at one end, possibly a read error. This specimen belongs to a study of T cell repertoires in cytomegalovirus infection. Study-level information: Indicated by public TCR beta signatures were CMV infection and matching HLA type.

TCRdb re-called the reads with MiXCR, one entry per CDR3 protein. The sample contains around 350,000 distinct CDR3 sequences, about a sixth of which appear only once. The source material was PBMCs. This sequence originates from a human donor in good health (CMV status not recorded). Some clones in this sample may be carry-over from other donors' samples.

The CDR3 loop is CASSLATGNTVYF. The CDR3 DNA sequence: TGTGCCAGCAGCCTCGCCACTGGAAACACCGTATATTTT. This chain links TRBV7-2 with TRBJ1-3; D gene unclear. The germline CDR1 and CDR2 sequences are SGHTA and FQGNSA. The CDR3 is 13 amino acids.